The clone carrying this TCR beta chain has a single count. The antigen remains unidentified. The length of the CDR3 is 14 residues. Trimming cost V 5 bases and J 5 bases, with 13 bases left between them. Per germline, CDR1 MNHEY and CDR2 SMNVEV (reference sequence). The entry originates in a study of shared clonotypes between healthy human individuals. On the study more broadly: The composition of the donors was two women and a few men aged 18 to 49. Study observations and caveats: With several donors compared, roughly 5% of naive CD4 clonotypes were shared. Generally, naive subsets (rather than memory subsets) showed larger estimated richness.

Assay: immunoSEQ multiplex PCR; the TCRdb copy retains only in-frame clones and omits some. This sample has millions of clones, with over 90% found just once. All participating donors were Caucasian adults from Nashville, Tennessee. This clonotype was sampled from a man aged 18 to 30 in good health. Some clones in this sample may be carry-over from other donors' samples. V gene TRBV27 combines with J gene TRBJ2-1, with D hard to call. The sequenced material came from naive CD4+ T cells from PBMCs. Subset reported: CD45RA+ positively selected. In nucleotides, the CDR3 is TGTGCCAGCAGTCTCAAGGCGCAAAACAATGAGCAGTTCTTC. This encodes CASSLKAQNNEQFF.